This T cell receptor (beta chain) originates from a study of blood T cell repertoires in COVID-19. In the study overall: There were acute and convalescent COVID-19 samples, and they came from the United States, Italy and Spain. The cDNA or gDNA used as material had been derived from T cells, B-cell-depleted T cells, or PBMCs.

Trimming stripped 7 bases from V and 6 bases from J, with 10 bases between. The CDR3 covers 12 residues. CDR1 is MDHEN and CDR2 is SYDVKM in the germline V gene. Only in-frame clones appear in the TCRdb table, and some are missing; sequencing was by immunoSEQ multiplex PCR. This table has over 50,000 clones, roughly nine tenths appearing once. This TCR was sampled from a woman aged 55-69 years with active or convalescent COVID-19. Material: peripheral blood. The V call is TRBV28, the J call TRBJ1-5, with unresolved D. DNA of the CDR3: TGTGCCAGCAAGGGAGGTGGTCAGCCCCAGCATTTT. Translation: CASKGGGQPQHF. Together with reference TRBV28 and TRBJ1-5, the CDR3 gives the full variable domain: DVKVTQSSRYLVKRTGEKVFLECVQDMDHENMFWYRQDPGLGLRLIYFSYDVKMKEKGDIPEGYSVSREKKERFSLILESASTNQTSMYLCASKGGGQPQHFGDGTRLSIL.